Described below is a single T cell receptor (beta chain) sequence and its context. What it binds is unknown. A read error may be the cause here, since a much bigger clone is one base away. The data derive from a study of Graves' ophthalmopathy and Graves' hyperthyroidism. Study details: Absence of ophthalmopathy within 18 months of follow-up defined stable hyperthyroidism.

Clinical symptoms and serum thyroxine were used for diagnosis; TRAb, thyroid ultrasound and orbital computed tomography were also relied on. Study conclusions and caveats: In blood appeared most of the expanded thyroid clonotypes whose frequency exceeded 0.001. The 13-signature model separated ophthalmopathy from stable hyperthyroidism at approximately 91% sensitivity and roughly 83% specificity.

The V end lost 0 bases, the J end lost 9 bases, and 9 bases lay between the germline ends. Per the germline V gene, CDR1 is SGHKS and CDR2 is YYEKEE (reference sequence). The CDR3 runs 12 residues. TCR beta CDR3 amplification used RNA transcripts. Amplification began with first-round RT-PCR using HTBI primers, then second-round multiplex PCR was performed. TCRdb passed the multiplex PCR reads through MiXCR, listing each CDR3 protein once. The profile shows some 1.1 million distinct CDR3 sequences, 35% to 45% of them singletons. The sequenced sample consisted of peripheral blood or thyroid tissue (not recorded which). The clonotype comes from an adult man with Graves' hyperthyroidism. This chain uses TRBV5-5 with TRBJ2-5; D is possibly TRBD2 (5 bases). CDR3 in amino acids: CASSLETEAQYF. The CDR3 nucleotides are TGTGCCAGCAGCTTGGAGACGGAGGCCCAGTACTTC.